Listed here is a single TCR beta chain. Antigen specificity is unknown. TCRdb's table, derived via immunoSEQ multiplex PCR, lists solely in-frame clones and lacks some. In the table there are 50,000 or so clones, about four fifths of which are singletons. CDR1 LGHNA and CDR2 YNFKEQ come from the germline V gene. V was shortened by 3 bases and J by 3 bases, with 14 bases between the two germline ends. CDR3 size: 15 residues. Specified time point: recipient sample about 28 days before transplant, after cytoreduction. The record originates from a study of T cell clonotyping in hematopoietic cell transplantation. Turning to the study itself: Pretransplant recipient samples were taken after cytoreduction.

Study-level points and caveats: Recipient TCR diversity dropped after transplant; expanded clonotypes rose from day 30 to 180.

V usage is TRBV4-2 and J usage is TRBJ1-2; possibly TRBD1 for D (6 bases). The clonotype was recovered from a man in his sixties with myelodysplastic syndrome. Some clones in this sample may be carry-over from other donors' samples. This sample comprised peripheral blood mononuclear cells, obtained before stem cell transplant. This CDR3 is CASSQAGGQDYGYTF. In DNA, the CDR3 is TGTGCCAGCAGCCAGGCGGGGGGCCAGGACTATGGCTACACCTTC.